The clone carrying this T cell receptor (beta chain) was picked up one time. Germline CDR1 is SEHNR and CDR2 is FQNEAQ (reference sequence). The V and J ends lost 5 bases and 2 bases respectively, with 9 bases between them. The CDR3 sequence is 13 residues long. The sample originates from a study of blood T cell repertoires in COVID-19. At the level of the study: Samples came from the United States, Italy and Spain, spanning acute and convalescent COVID-19. Sources were T cells, B-cell-depleted T cells, or PBMCs; the material itself was cDNA or gDNA.

Authors' analysis steps: Reference gene primer amplification yielded estimated nucleated cell counts. Here immunoSEQ multiplex PCR was the method, and the copy in TCRdb shows in-frame clones only, minus some. That table gives V, J and clone size, and the DNA gave D and trimming. The sample has roughly 30,000 clones, approximately 80% seen once. The clonotype was recovered from a woman in her sixties or seventies with acute or convalescent COVID-19. Sequenced material: peripheral blood. The rearrangement joins TRBV7-9 to TRBJ1-1, with D unresolved. CDR3 in amino acids: CASSMQDNTEAFF. CDR3 bases: TGTGCCAGCAGCATGCAGGATAACACTGAAGCTTTCTTT.